A single sample is the source of the 24 T cell receptor beta chains below, sequenced in a study of CXCR3-negative and CXCR3-positive naive CD8 T cells. Antigens of these TCRs are unknown. Broader study findings: Hydrophobicity was higher for TRB CDR3s found in CXCR3-positive naive cells than in CXCR3-negative naive cells.

The authors made the TRB cDNA libraries by 5' RACE using UMI labels. TCRdb reprocessed the 5' RACE reads; each CDR3 protein has one entry and no DNA is given. The repertoire table contains over 150,000 distinct CDR3 sequences. The source material was naive CXCR3+ CD8+ T cells from blood. Subset meaning: CD45RO-CCR7+CD27+CD95- naive CD8+ T cells expressing CXCR3 (TNR3+). All receptors come from a human donor in good health. Some clones in this sample may be carry-over from other donors' samples.

This chain connects TRBV7-9 to TRBJ1-1; TCRdb gives TRBD1 as the D gene, but with no DNA this cannot be confirmed. This CDR3 is built from 16 residues. Germline assignment: CDR1 SEHNR and CDR2 FQNEAQ (reference sequence). The CDR3 sequence: CASSSLPGQGSAEDFF.

The chain couples TRBV28 to TRBJ1-1. CDR1 is MDHEN and CDR2 is SYDVKM in the germline V gene. This CDR3 comprises 12 residues. CDR3 sequence reads: CASSFINTEAFF.

V is TRBV20-1 and J is TRBJ1-2; without DNA, the TCRdb call of TRBD1 cannot be checked. Germline CDR1 and CDR2: DFQATT and SNEGSKA (reference sequence). The CDR3 contains 15 residues. The CDR3 is CSARDGRQGEYGYTF.

This chain links TRBV7-3 with TRBJ2-7; there is no DNA to check the TCRdb D call of TRBD2. Germline CDR1 SGHTA, CDR2 FQGTGA. The CDR3 runs 15 residues. This CDR3 is CASSANLSPVEEQYF.

The J gene is TRBJ2-1, the V gene TRBV12-3 or TRBV12-4; TCRdb's D call of TRBD2 is untestable without DNA. The CDR3 is made up of 14 amino acids. CDR3 in amino acids: CASRGLPTNNEQFF.

This chain uses TRBV2 with TRBJ2-5; TCRdb designates TRBD1, a call that cannot be tested without DNA. Germline V gene sequence: CDR1 SNHLY, CDR2 FYNNEI. The CDR3 sequence is 14 residues long. CDR3 sequence reads: CASSDGGVQETQYF.

This chain uses TRBV12-3 or TRBV12-4 with TRBJ1-4; TCRdb returns TRBD1, unconfirmable since there is no DNA. The CDR3 spans 14 residues. Here the CDR3 reads CASSHQGWGEKLFF.

The chain is built from TRBV28 and TRBJ2-7; TCRdb names TRBD2, which stays unverified in the absence of DNA. This CDR3 comprises 17 residues. Germline V gene sequence: CDR1 MDHEN, CDR2 SYDVKM. The CDR3 is CASSFSLAGGRTHEQYF.

The genes are TRBV5-1 and TRBJ2-2; TCRdb lists TRBD1, though no DNA is available to test this call. CDR3 length: 15 residues. Germline-derived CDR1 and CDR2 are SGHRS and YFSETQ. The CDR3 protein is CASSSNRGDTGELFF.

The J gene is TRBJ2-1, the V gene TRBV25-1; the D call from TCRdb, TRBD1, cannot be confirmed without DNA. The V gene's germline CDR1 is MGHDK and CDR2 SYGVNS. CDR3 length equals 15 residues. CDR3 sequence: CASSGELYRIDEQFF.

V and J are TRBV5-1 and TRBJ1-3. CDR1 SGHRS and CDR2 YFSETQ come from the germline V gene. The CDR3 spans 14 residues. The CDR3 region is CASSEDPSGNTIYF.

This rearrangement joins TRBV28 to TRBJ2-1. Germline CDR1 and CDR2: MDHEN and SYDVKM. CDR3 size: 12 residues. Here the CDR3 reads CASSLQQNEQFF.

The chain links TRBV29-1 to TRBJ1-4. The CDR3 loop spans 16 amino acids. The V gene's germline CDR1 is SQVTM and CDR2 ANQGSEA. The CDR3 reads CSVEDPGVETNEKLFF.

The J gene is TRBJ2-1, the V gene TRBV12-3 or TRBV12-4; lacking DNA, the TRBD1 call made by TCRdb goes unchecked. CDR3 size: 13 residues. CDR3 sequence reads: CASSFVGGNEQFF.

The V and J genes are TRBV7-6 and TRBJ1-1. The CDR3 is made up of 11 amino acids. Germline V gives CDR1 SGHVS, CDR2 FNYEAQ. CDR3 protein: CASSSGSAAFF.

The genes are TRBV10-2 and TRBJ2-7; TCRdb reports TRBD2, a call that lacks DNA to check it against. Germline V gives CDR1 WSHSY, CDR2 SAAADI. The length of the CDR3 is 16 residues. This chain's CDR3 is CASHTTSAGGDPEQYF.

The chain employs TRBV28 and TRBJ2-1. CDR3 length: 16 amino acids. In germline, CDR1 is MDHEN, CDR2 SYDVKM. CDR3 amino acids: CASSSERGSSYNEQFF.

This rearrangement joins TRBV19 to TRBJ2-7; checking the TCRdb D call of TRBD1 is not possible without DNA. CDR1 and CDR2 (germline): LNHDA, SQIVND (reference sequence). The CDR3 runs to 14 residues. The chain's CDR3 is CASSMAQGSHEQYF.

This CDR3 is CASSHPRDVRGPNSPLHF. This chain links TRBV7-9 with TRBJ1-6. This CDR3 has 18 amino acids. Germline values: CDR1 SEHNR, CDR2 FQNEAQ (reference sequence).

This chain joins TRBV7-2 and TRBJ1-2. The CDR3 totals 12 residues. Looked up from germline, CDR1 is SGHTA and CDR2 is FQGNSA. CDR3 loop: CASNRLGIGYTF.

The chain combines TRBV6-2 or TRBV6-3 with TRBJ2-3; TCRdb selects TRBD1, and the lack of DNA leaves this call unchecked. Germline CDR1 reads MNHEY; CDR2 reads SVGEGT. This CDR3 region has 15 residues. The CDR3 protein is CASSAGLTSTDTQYF.

The gene calls are TRBV5-1 and TRBJ2-7; the D call from TCRdb, TRBD1, cannot be confirmed without DNA. The CDR3 sequence is 15 residues long. CDR1 and CDR2 (germline): SGHRS, YFSETQ. CDR3 loop: CASSPETGGRDEQYF.

This chain joins TRBV7-9 and TRBJ1-4. The CDR3 totals 14 residues. The germline gives CDR1 SEHNR, CDR2 FQNEAQ (reference sequence). CDR3 sequence reads: CASSLGPEGEKLFF.

J is TRBJ2-7 and V is TRBV13; TCRdb picks TRBD1, but there is no DNA to check that call. The CDR3 sequence is 14 residues long. Germline CDR1 is PRHDT and CDR2 is FYEKMQ (reference sequence). CDR3 in amino acids: CASSFGTGGDEQYF.